This TCR beta chain was captured in a study of cytomegalovirus exposure and HLA in healthy donors (dated by TCRdb to the late 2010s). With respect to the entire study: The roughly 670 repertoires of the first cohort and the 120 validation repertoires were produced on the same platform, according to a later analysis. The study aimed to test whether signatures of past pathogen exposure could be identified by cataloging public T cell receptors. A separate validation cohort of over a hundred different subjects was used in addition to the roughly 670-subject first cohort. To predict cytomegalovirus infection status, the study brought together high-throughput TCR immunosequencing, statistical association of individual TCRs with disease status, and machine learning. What the study reported, not specific to this receptor: It was suggested by the authors that the approach could potentially be generalized to other disease states and immunological phenotypes. In a later analysis, TCRs clustered in the first cohort were found to also tend to co-occur in the approximately 120 validation repertoires, with approximately 94% of cluster scores above 0. In vitro tests confirmed that a few of the cytomegalovirus-associated TCR beta chains recognize cytomegalovirus antigens. In the study, 150 to 200 TCR beta chains were listed as associated with cytomegalovirus. The validation cohort had no HLA typing available for a later analysis, so co-occurrence within that cohort was assessed over all 130 or so repertoires. Cytomegalovirus status was reported to be diagnosed by the classifier with high specificity and sensitivity in both the original and validation cohorts. Most TCR sequences were seen in very few donors, while some public TCRs were found in many individuals.

Library prep was done by the immunoSEQ multiplex PCR assay. Per the authors' processing: A statistical classification framework was developed to diagnose cytomegalovirus status using the catalog of TCR beta chain sequences. The clones in this table, taken by TCRdb from immuneACCESS, are in-frame only. Not every clone is retained; where verified, under half of the shortfall comes from an unresolved V gene, and the cause of the rest is unknown. V, J and clone size are those of that table, while D and trimming were read from the DNA. The sample yields 150,000 to 200,000 clones; more than 75% were counted once. The ten largest make up more than 1.1% of the sample. CDR1 is given as SGHTA and CDR2 as FQGNSA, both from the germline V gene. A distance of 17 bases separates the germline ends of V and J, which lose 5 bases and 6 bases respectively. The CDR3 has 14 amino acids, counting the end cysteine and phenylalanine. The retained sequence is limited to the CDR3, 42 bases, with the frame set at the first base.

Donors formed part of the validation cohort, which comprised over a hundred subjects and was distinct from the first cohort of under 850 subjects. Concerning this clone itself: The antigen this receptor binds is unknown. Base qualities are not recorded, but no much larger clone differs from it by a single base.

Specimen: PBMCs. This TCR was sampled from a woman aged 18-29 years in good health and CMV-seronegative. This chain is built from TRBV7-2 and TRBJ2-7; TRBD2 is a possible D gene, resting on 6 matching bases. At the DNA level, the sequence is TGTGCCAGCAGCCCCAGGGTGGCGGGAACCGAGCAGTACTTC. Translation gives CASSPRVAGTEQYF. Joined to the reference TRBV7-2 and TRBJ2-7 proteins, this CDR3 gives the full variable domain: GAGVSQSPSNKVTEKGKDVELRCDPISGHTALYWYRQSLGQGLEFLIYFQGNSAPDKSGLPSDRFSAERTGGSVSTLTIQRTQQEDSAVYLCASSPRVAGTEQYFGPGTRLTVT.